This T cell receptor beta chain was observed in a study of blood T cell repertoires in COVID-19. Across the whole study: Spain, Italy and the United States supplied samples that represented acute and convalescent COVID-19.

Looked up from germline, CDR1 is SGHRS and CDR2 is YFSETQ. V lost 0 bases and J 10 bases, leaving 11 bases between the germline ends. The CDR3 contains 13 residues. In the original workflow: Reference gene primer amplification in the assay estimated nucleated cell counts. The assay was immunoSEQ multiplex PCR, and TCRdb's table has in-frame clones only and misses some. V and J calls and clone size are those listed in that table; D and trimming were worked out from the DNA. The table has under 150,000 clones, 80% to 90% seen once. V usage is TRBV5-1 and J usage is TRBJ2-1; D is perhaps TRBD2 (5 bases). The receptor comes from a woman aged 55 to 70 with active COVID-19. The sequenced material came from peripheral blood. CDR3 loop: CASSLALSGEQFF. CDR3 bases: TGCGCCAGCAGCTTGGCCCTGTCGGGGGAGCAGTTCTTC. The full variable domain, in which reference TRBV5-1 and TRBJ2-1 provide the parts outside the CDR3, is KAGVTQTPRYLIKTRGQQVTLSCSPISGHRSVSWYQQTPGQGLQFLFEYFSETQRNKGNFPGRFSGRQFSNSRSEMNVSTLELGDSALYLCASSLALSGEQFFGPGTRLTVL.